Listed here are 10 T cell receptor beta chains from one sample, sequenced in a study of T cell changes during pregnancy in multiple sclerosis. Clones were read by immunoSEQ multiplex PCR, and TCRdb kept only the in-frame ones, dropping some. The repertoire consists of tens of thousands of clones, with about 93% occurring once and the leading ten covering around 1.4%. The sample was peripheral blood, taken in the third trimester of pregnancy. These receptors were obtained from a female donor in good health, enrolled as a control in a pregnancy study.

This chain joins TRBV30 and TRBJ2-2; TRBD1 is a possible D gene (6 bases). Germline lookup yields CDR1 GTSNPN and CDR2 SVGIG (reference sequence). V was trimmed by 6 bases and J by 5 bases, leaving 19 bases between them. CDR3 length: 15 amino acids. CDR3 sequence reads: CACQDVTGRTGELFF. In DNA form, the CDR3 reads TGTGCCTGCCAAGACGTTACAGGGAGAACCGGGGAGCTGTTTTTT.

The CDR3 reads CASSFQTEPYEQYF. The CDR3 DNA follows: TGTGCCAGCAGCTTCCAGACAGAGCCCTACGAGCAGTACTTC. The gene calls are TRBV5-4 and TRBJ2-7, with a possible D match to TRBD1 (5 bases). V was pared by 2 bases and J by 2 bases, with 11 bases between. Germline V gene sequence: CDR1 SGHNT, CDR2 YYREEE (reference sequence). The CDR3 spans 14 residues.

The CDR3 bases are TGTGCCAGCAGCCTAGCGGGAGGGTGGTCCTACAATGAGCAGTTCTTC. It translates to CASSLAGGWSYNEQFF. The V and J genes are TRBV12-1 and TRBJ2-1; TRBD2 is taken as the D call from the table, unchecked against the DNA. TRBV12-1 is recorded as a pseudogene. CDR3 length equals 16 residues.

The DNA of the CDR3 is TGTGCCAGCAGTTCGGCGGGAGGGCCTGTGGAGACCCAGTACTTC. Translation gives CASSSAGGPVETQYF. The V gene is TRBV6-5, the J gene TRBJ2-5, with 9 bases matching TRBD2. Germline CDR1 reads MNHEY; CDR2 reads SVGAGI. After removal of 4 bases from V and 5 bases from J, the junction contained 8 bases not matched to a gene. The CDR3 runs to 15 residues.

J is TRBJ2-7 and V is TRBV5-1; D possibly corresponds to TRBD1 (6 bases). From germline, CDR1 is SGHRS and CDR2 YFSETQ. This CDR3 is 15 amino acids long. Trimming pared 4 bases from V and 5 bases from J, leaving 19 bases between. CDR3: CASSPLGGLGDEQYF. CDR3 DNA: TGCGCCAGCAGCCCGTTAGGGGGTTTGGGGGACGAGCAGTACTTC.

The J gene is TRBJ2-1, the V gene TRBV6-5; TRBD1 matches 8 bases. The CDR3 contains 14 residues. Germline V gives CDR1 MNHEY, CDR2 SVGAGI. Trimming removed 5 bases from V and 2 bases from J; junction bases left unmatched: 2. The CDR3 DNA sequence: TGTGCCAGCAGTCAGGGGGCTGCCTACAATGAGCAGTTCTTC. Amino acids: CASSQGAAYNEQFF.

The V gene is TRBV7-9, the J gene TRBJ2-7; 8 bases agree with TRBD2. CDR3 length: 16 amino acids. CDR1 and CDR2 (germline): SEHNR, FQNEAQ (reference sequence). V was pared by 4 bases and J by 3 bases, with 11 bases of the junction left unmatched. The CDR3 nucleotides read TGTGCCAGCAGCTACCCCGGGGGGGTAGCGGGCTACGAGCAGTACTTC. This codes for CASSYPGGVAGYEQYF. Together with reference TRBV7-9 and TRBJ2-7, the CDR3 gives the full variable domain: DTGVSQNPRHKITKRGQNVTFRCDPISEHNRLYWYRQTLGQGPEFLTYFQNEAQLEKSRLLSDRFSAERPKGSFSTLEIQRTEQGDSAMYLCASSYPGGVAGYEQYFGPGTRLTVT.

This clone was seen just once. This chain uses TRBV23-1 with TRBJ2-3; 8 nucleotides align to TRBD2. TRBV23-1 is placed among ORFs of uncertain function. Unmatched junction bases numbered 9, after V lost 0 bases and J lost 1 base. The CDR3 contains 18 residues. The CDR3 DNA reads TGCGCCAGCAGTCAATCGGGGAAGCGGGAGTTTGGCACAGATACGCAGTATTTT. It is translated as CASSQSGKREFGTDTQYF.

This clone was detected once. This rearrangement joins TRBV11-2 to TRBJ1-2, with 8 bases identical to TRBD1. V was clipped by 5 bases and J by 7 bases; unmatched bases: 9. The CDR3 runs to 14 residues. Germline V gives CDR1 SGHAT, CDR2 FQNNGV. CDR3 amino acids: CASSPGQGFSGYTF. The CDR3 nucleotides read TGTGCCAGCAGCCCCGGACAGGGCTTCTCTGGCTACACCTTC.

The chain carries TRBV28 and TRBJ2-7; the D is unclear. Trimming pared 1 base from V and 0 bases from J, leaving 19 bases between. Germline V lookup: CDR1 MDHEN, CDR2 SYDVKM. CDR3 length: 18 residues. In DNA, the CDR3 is TGTGCCAGCAGTTTATCCGCGTCTCTGTCCCTCGACTCCTACGAGCAGTACTTC. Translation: CASSLSASLSLDSYEQYF.